This T cell receptor (beta chain) was recorded in a study of T-cell memory formation after mild COVID-19. Study as a whole: TCR clustering was largely donor specific.

Whole-study findings and limits: CD4/CD8 balance characterized clones contracting day 15 to 85, and CD4+ skew characterized later expanders. Pre-infection memory already had some responding clones, implying cross-reactive memory joined. There was no confirmation that second-wave clones peaking on day 37 were SARS-CoV-2 specific.

TCRdb independently ran MiXCR on the 5' RACE reads; one entry per CDR3 protein. The data show about 190,000 distinct CDR3 sequences, with approximately 16% seen just once and about 2.4% held by the top ten. For this clonotype: Its antigen remains unidentified.

The germline CDR1 and CDR2 sequences are SGHRS and YFSETQ. V was clipped by 7 bases and J by 6 bases, with 18 bases between them. The CDR3 contains 14 residues. The TCR sequence derives from an adult woman who had mild COVID-19 (a few samples of this study predate the infection). Cell type and time point are not known. This rearrangement joins TRBV5-1 to TRBJ2-3; no clear D. The sequenced sample consisted of PBMCs or a T cell subset sorted from them (not recorded which). CDR3 nucleotides: TGCGCCAGCTCGCCGCCGACTGTCGGGGATACGCAGTATTTT. This sequence encodes CASSPPTVGDTQYF.